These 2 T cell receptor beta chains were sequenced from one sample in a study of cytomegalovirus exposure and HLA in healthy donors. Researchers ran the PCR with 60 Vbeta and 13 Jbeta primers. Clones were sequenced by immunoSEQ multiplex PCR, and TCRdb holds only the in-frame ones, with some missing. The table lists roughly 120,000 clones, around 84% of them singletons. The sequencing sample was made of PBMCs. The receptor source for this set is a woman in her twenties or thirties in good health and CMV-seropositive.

The CDR3 protein is CASSIWSQPQHF. The CDR3 DNA reads as TGTGCCAGTAGTATCTGGAGTCAGCCCCAGCATTTT. This rearrangement joins TRBV19 to TRBJ1-5; no reliable D call. From germline, CDR1 is LNHDA and CDR2 SQIVND (reference sequence). The CDR3 is 12 amino acids. Trimming removed 3 bases from V and 6 bases from J, with 6 bases in between.

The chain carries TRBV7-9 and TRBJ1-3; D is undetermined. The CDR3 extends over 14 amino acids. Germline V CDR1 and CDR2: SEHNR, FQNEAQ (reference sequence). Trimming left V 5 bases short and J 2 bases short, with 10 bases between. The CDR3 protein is CASSQDTPGNTIYF. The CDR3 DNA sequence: TGTGCCAGCAGCCAAGACACCCCTGGAAACACCATATATTTT.